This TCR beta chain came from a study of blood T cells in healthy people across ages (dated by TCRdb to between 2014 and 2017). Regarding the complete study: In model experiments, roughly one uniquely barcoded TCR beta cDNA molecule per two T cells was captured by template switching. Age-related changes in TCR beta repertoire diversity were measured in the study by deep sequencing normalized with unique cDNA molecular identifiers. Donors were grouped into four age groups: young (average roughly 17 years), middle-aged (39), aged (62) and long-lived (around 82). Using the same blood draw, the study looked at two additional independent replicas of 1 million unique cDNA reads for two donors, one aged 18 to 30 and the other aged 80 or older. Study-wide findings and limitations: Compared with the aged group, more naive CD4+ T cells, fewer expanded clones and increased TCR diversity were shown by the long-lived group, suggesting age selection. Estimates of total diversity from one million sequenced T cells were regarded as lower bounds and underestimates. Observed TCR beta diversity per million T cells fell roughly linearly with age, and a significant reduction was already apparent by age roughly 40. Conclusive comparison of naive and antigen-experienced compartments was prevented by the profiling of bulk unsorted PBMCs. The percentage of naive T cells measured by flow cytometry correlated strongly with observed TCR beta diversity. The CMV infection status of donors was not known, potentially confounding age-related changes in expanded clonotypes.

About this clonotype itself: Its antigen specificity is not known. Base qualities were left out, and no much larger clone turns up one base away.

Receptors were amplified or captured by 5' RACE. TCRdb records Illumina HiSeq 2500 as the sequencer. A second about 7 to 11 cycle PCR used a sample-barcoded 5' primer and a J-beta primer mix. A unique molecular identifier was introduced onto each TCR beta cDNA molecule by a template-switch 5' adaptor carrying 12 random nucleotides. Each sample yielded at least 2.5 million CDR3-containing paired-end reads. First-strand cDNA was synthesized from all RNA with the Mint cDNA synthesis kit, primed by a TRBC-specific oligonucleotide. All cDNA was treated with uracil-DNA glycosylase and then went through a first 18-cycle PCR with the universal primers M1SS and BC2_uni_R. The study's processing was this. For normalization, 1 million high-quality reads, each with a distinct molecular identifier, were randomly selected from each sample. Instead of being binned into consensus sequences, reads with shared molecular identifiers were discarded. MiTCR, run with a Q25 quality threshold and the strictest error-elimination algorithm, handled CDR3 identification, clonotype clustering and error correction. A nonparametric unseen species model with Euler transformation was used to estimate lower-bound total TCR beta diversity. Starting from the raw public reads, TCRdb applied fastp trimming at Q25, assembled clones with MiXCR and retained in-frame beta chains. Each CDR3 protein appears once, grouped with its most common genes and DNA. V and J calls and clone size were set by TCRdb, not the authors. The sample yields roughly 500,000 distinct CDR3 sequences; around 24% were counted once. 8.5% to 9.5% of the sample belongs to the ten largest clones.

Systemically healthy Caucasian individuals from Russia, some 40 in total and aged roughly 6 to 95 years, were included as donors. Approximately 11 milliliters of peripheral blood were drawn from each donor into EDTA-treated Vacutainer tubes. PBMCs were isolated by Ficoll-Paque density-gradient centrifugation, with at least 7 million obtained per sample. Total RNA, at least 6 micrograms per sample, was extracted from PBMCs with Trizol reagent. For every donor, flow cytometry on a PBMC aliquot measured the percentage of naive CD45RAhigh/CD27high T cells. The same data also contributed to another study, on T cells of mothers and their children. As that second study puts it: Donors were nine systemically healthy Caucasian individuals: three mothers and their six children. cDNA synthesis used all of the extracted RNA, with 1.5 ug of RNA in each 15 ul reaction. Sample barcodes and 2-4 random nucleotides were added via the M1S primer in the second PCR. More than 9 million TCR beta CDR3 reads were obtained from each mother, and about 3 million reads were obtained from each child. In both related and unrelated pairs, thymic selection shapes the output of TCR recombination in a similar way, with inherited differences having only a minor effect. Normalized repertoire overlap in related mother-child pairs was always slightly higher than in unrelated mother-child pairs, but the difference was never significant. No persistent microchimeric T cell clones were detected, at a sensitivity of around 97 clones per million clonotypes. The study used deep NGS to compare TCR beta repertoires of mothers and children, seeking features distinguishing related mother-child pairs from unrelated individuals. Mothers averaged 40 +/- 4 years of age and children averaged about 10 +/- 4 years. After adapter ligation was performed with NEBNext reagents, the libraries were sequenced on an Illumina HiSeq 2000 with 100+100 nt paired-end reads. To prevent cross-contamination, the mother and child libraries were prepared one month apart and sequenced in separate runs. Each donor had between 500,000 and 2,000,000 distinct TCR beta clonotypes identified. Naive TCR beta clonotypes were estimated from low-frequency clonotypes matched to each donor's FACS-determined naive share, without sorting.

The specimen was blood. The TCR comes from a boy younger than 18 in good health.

The CDR3 is CASRGLGENTEAFF. The nucleotide sequence is given as TGCGCCAGCAGAGGGTTGGGAGAGAACACTGAAGCTTTCTTT. The rearranged segments are TRBV5-1 and TRBJ1-1, with the D gene call left open. Trimming takes 5 bases from V and 1 base from J, and the germline ends sit 12 bases apart. CDR1 and CDR2 (SGHRS, YFSETQ) derive from the germline V gene. Including cysteine and phenylalanine, the CDR3 has 14 amino acids. Only the CDR3 DNA is retained, 42 bases long and in frame from the first base.